The next 27 T cell receptor beta chains were all read from a single sample in a study of naive and memory T cell subsets. Findings and limits, study-wide: Especially in CD8 cells, naive repertoires contained a few larger clonotypes, possibly CD45RA-re-expressing memory cells.

No antigen has been identified for these receptors. Two oligonucleotides, mixed equimolar, formed the beta constant-region primer covering TRBC1 and TRBC2. Four rounds of PCR amplified the ligated cDNA using nested alpha and beta constant-region primers plus SP2. One entry per CDR3 protein, called by TCRdb with MiXCR from the UMI-ligation and nested PCR reads. The profile covers approximately 150,000 distinct CDR3 sequences, with 15% to 25% appearing a single time and about 0.6% taken by the ten largest. Sequencing used naive CD8+ T cells from blood. Receptor source: a human donor in good health.

This clonotype was observed many times. CDR3 region: CASSLIGGGEQFF. The CDR3 DNA is TGTGCCAGCAGTTTGATAGGTGGAGGGGAGCAGTTCTTC. The V gene is TRBV27, the J gene TRBJ2-1; maybe TRBD2 (6 bases). Germline V lookup: CDR1 MNHEY, CDR2 SMNVEV (reference sequence). V lost 3 bases, J lost 10 bases, and 13 bases lay in between. The CDR3 is 13 residues long.

CDR3 DNA: TGTGCCAGCAGTTCATCCCCTCCGGGACTCGGTAGTGAAAAACTGTTTTTT. This encodes CASSSSPPGLGSEKLFF. The chain employs TRBV27 and TRBJ1-4; TRBD1 might be the D (5 bases). Per the germline V gene, CDR1 is MNHEY and CDR2 is SMNVEV (reference sequence). The CDR3 is 17 residues long. Trimming removed 4 bases from V and 7 bases from J, with 22 bases in between.

This clonotype was detected only a few times. The rearrangement joins TRBV5-4 to TRBJ2-1; 11 bases align to TRBD1. After removal of 2 bases from V and 10 bases from J, the junction contained 11 bases not matched to a gene. The CDR3 length is 16 residues. CDR1 is SGHNT, CDR2 YYREEE, per germline (reference sequence). In nucleotides, the CDR3 is TGTGCCAGCAGCTTACGGACAGGGGGCGCGACGGAAGAGCAGTTCTTC. Translation: CASSLRTGGATEEQFF.

This clonotype was detected only a few times. This chain links TRBV7-9 with TRBJ2-5, with 8 bases lining up with TRBD1. CDR1 SEHNR and CDR2 FQNEAQ come from the germline V gene (reference sequence). Losses at the gene ends were 5 bases for V and 5 bases for J; bases not matched to a gene: 7. This CDR3 is built from 14 residues. Written as DNA, the CDR3 is TGTGCCAGCAGCCCCCCAGGGGGCGCGGAGACCCAGTACTTC. This gives the protein CASSPPGGAETQYF.

The rearrangement links TRBV6-2 or TRBV6-3 to TRBJ2-1, with 7 bases aligning to TRBD1. Per the germline V gene, CDR1 is MNHEY and CDR2 is SVGEGT. The ends lost 2 bases at V and 7 bases at J; junction bases unmatched: 5. CDR3 length: 14 residues. The CDR3 is CASSYLTGTNEQFF. CDR3 nucleotides: TGTGCCAGCAGTTACCTGACAGGGACAAATGAGCAGTTCTTC.

V usage is TRBV21-1 and J usage is TRBJ2-1; the D call TRBD1 from the table was never checked on the DNA. TRBV21-1 has pseudogene status. The CDR3 extends over 15 amino acids. The CDR3: CASSPRDRVVHEQFF. CDR3 in DNA: TGTGCCAGCAGCCCACGGGACAGGGTAGTCCATGAGCAGTTCTTC.

The chain is built from TRBV4-3 and TRBJ2-7, with TRBD1 identical over 8 bases. J was trimmed by 2 bases and V by 0 bases; bases with no gene match: 3. CDR3 length equals 15 residues. CDR1 is LGHNA and CDR2 is YSLEER in the germline V gene. CDR3 nucleotides: TGCGCCAGCAGCCAAGAACAGGGGGTCGCCTACGAGCAGTACTTC. Its protein is CASSQEQGVAYEQYF.

This clonotype was picked up a small number of times. The chain is built from TRBV5-5 and TRBJ1-5; D unresolved. V was shortened by 0 bases and J by 5 bases, with 9 bases between the two germline ends. Germline V gene lookup returns CDR1 SGHKS and CDR2 YYEKEE (reference sequence). CDR3 size: 14 residues. The CDR3 sequence is CASSLAGGHQPQHF. CDR3 coding DNA: TGTGCCAGCAGCTTGGCAGGTGGCCATCAGCCCCAGCATTTT.

The chain is built from TRBV6-5 and TRBJ2-3, with D perhaps TRBD2 (6 bases). With 2 bases removed from V and 0 bases from J, the gap between germline ends came to 12 bases. The CDR3 totals 16 residues. Germline CDR1 MNHEY, CDR2 SVGAGI. The CDR3 nucleotides are TGTGCCAGCAGTTACCACCCAGCGGGTAGCACAGATACGCAGTATTTT. This codes for CASSYHPAGSTDTQYF.

This clonotype was counted ten times or more. This rearrangement joins TRBV27 to TRBJ1-5; no clear D. This CDR3 contains 14 residues. The ends were cut back, 8 bases at V and 0 bases at J, with 11 bases in the middle. Germline values: CDR1 MNHEY, CDR2 SMNVEV (reference sequence). CDR3 sequence: CASSLGYSNQPQHF. The CDR3 nucleotides are TGTGCCAGCTCCCTGGGATATAGCAATCAGCCCCAGCATTTT.

This clonotype was detected many times. This sequence joins TRBV12-3 or TRBV12-4 and TRBJ2-6; no reliable D call. Trimming cost V 4 bases and J 1 base, with 2 bases left between them. The CDR3 totals 13 residues. The chain's CDR3 is CASSSSGANVLTF. The CDR3 DNA sequence: TGTGCCAGCAGTTCATCTGGGGCCAACGTCCTGACTTTC.

V usage is TRBV7-9 and J usage is TRBJ2-1; possible D gene TRBD1, 5 bases. CDR1 is SEHNR and CDR2 is FQNEAQ in the germline V gene (reference sequence). Trimming shortened V by 4 bases and J by 12 bases, and 16 bases separated the two germline ends. The CDR3 covers 13 residues. Here the CDR3 DNA reads TGTGCCAGCAGCTCCTCCGGGCAGGGTTTGCAGTTCTTC. Amino acid sequence: CASSSSGQGLQFF.

This clonotype turned up a few times. The rearrangement links TRBV19 to TRBJ1-5; D possibly corresponds to TRBD1 (6 bases). V was pared by 3 bases and J by 0 bases, with 6 bases between. The CDR3 loop spans 14 amino acids. Germline CDR1 reads LNHDA; CDR2 reads SQIVND (reference sequence). The CDR3 region is CASSMDSSNQPQHF. CDR3 coding DNA: TGTGCCAGTAGTATGGACAGTAGCAATCAGCCCCAGCATTTT.

The chain employs TRBV12-3 or TRBV12-4 and TRBJ1-4; no clear D. V gave up 8 bases and J gave up 2 bases, with 18 bases separating them. This CDR3 contains 16 residues. The CDR3 DNA sequence: TGTGCCAGCCCTCCTTTTTCGGGCCTCACTAATGAAAAACTGTTTTTT. This translates into CASPPFSGLTNEKLFF.

This chain links TRBV11-2 with TRBJ1-2, with TRBD1 as a possible D gene (5 bases). This CDR3 spans 14 amino acids. Germline V lookup: CDR1 SGHAT, CDR2 FQNNGV. V lost 5 bases, J lost 4 bases, and 14 bases lay in between. CDR3 protein: CASSPQGAPYGYTF. For the CDR3, the DNA is TGTGCCAGCAGCCCCCAGGGAGCACCCTATGGCTACACCTTC. The full variable domain, its missing parts supplied by reference TRBV11-2 and TRBJ1-2, is EAGVAQSPRYKIIEKRQSVAFWCNPISGHATLYWYQQILGQGPKLLIQFQNNGVVDDSQLPKDRFSAERLKGVDSTLKIQPAKLEDSAVYLCASSPQGAPYGYTFGSGTRLTVV.

The rearrangement links TRBV7-2 to TRBJ2-5; 8 nucleotides line up with TRBD2. The junction had 3 bases not matched to a gene; V was cut back by 5 bases and J by 4 bases. The CDR3 runs to 13 residues. Germline V CDR1 and CDR2: SGHTA, FQGNSA. CDR3 protein: CASSHGLAETQYF. The DNA of the CDR3 is TGTGCCAGCAGCCATGGACTAGCAGAGACCCAGTACTTC.

The chain uses TRBV24-1 and TRBJ1-1; no clear D gene. The V gene's germline CDR1 is KGHDR and CDR2 SFDVKD. The CDR3 has 13 amino acids. With 4 bases removed from V and 6 bases from J, the gap between germline ends came to 11 bases. This CDR3 reads CATSDPTDPEAFF. DNA of the CDR3: TGTGCCACCAGTGACCCCACCGACCCTGAAGCTTTCTTT.

The chain links TRBV6-1 to TRBJ2-7, with 7 bases aligning to TRBD1. The CDR3 is 16 residues long. CDR1 is MNHNS and CDR2 is SASEGT in the germline V gene. The junction had 11 bases not matched to a gene; V was cut back by 4 bases and J by 2 bases. Here the CDR3 DNA reads TGTGCCAGCAGTGGAATTCGACAGGGTACGACCTACGAGCAGTACTTC. It is translated as CASSGIRQGTTYEQYF.

The chain carries TRBV4-3 and TRBJ2-7; no firm D call. Germline V gene lookup returns CDR1 LGHNA and CDR2 YSLEER. The CDR3 has 14 amino acids. V gave up 0 bases and J gave up 4 bases, with 10 bases separating them. The CDR3 region has the DNA TGCGCCAGCAGCCAAGATCTCCTTACTTACGAGCAGTACTTC. This encodes CASSQDLLTYEQYF.

This clonotype was seen a few times. V is TRBV7-9 and J is TRBJ2-2; 7 nucleotides agree with TRBD1. Germline CDR1 reads SEHNR; CDR2 reads FQNEAQ (reference sequence). The CDR3 contains 15 residues. J lost 2 bases, V lost 8 bases, and 8 bases had no gene match. The CDR3 reads CASSPGTVNTGELFF. The CDR3, as DNA: TGTGCCAGCTCCCCGGGGACAGTAAACACCGGGGAGCTGTTTTTT. Combining the CDR3 with reference TRBV7-9 and TRBJ2-2 gives the whole variable domain DTGVSQNPRHKITKRGQNVTFRCDPISEHNRLYWYRQTLGQGPEFLTYFQNEAQLEKSRLLSDRFSAERPKGSFSTLEIQRTEQGDSAMYLCASSPGTVNTGELFFGEGSRLTVL.

The chain carries TRBV28 and TRBJ2-7; D is possibly TRBD1 (5 bases). This CDR3 region has 16 residues. The V end lost 5 bases, the J end lost 0 bases, and 17 bases lay between the germline ends. CDR1 and CDR2 from the germline V gene are MDHEN and SYDVKM. CDR3 loop: CASSERSRASSYEQYF. The CDR3 nucleotides are TGTGCCAGCAGTGAACGGAGCAGGGCCTCCTCCTACGAGCAGTACTTC.

The chain links TRBV7-2 to TRBJ2-3, with D unclear. The germline gives CDR1 SGHTA, CDR2 FQGNSA. Trimming took 5 bases from V and 1 from J, leaving 13 bases between them. The CDR3 length is 15 residues. This chain's CDR3 is CASSPVGYGTDTQYF. For the CDR3, the DNA is TGTGCCAGCAGCCCGGTAGGGTATGGCACAGATACGCAGTATTTT. The variable domain in full, with the rest retrieved from reference TRBV7-2 and TRBJ2-3, is GAGVSQSPSNKVTEKGKDVELRCDPISGHTALYWYRQSLGQGLEFLIYFQGNSAPDKSGLPSDRFSAERTGGSVSTLTIQRTQQEDSAVYLCASSPVGYGTDTQYFGPGTRLTVL.

V is TRBV11-1 and J is TRBJ1-2, with D possibly TRBD1 on 5 matching bases. Germline V gene lookup returns CDR1 SGHAT and CDR2 FQDESV (reference sequence). There are 14 residues in the CDR3. V was clipped by 5 bases and J by 1 base, with 11 bases between them. CDR3 in amino acids: CASSPLGDNYGYTF. DNA for the CDR3: TGTGCCAGCAGCCCGCTGGGGGATAACTATGGCTACACCTTC.

The chain uses TRBV5-6 and TRBJ1-2; 7 nucleotides agree with TRBD1. CDR1 SGHDT and CDR2 YYEEEE come from the germline V gene. V was pared by 3 bases and J by 4 bases, with 6 bases of the junction left unmatched. CDR3 length: 14 residues. The CDR3 reads CASSWLTGTYGYTF. The CDR3 nucleotides are TGTGCCAGCAGCTGGTTGACAGGGACCTATGGCTACACCTTC.

The J gene is TRBJ2-7, the V gene TRBV6-1; D uncertain. Germline CDR1 and CDR2: MNHNS and SASEGT. Trimming removed 3 bases at V and 1 base at J, with 16 bases between. The CDR3 consists of 16 residues. CDR3 in amino acids: CASSDSFRAGSYEQYF. In DNA, the CDR3 is TGTGCCAGCAGTGATTCCTTTCGGGCAGGTTCCTACGAGCAGTACTTC.

This clonotype was seen repeatedly, ten times or more. V gene TRBV4-3 combines with J gene TRBJ2-7; D is undetermined. The CDR3 has 16 amino acids. V lost 0 bases, J lost 0 bases, and 12 bases lay in between. Germline V gene lookup returns CDR1 LGHNA and CDR2 YSLEER. CDR3 amino acids: CASSQDHGPGSYEQYF. The CDR3 DNA reads as TGCGCCAGCAGCCAAGATCACGGCCCCGGCTCCTACGAGCAGTACTTC.

This clonotype was counted only a few times. The chain employs TRBV6-2 or TRBV6-3 and TRBJ1-1; D is perhaps TRBD1 (6 bases). Deletions cut 2 bases from V and 6 bases from J, with 13 bases between. There are 14 residues in the CDR3. CDR1 MNHEY and CDR2 SVGEGT come from the germline V gene. DNA of the CDR3: TGTGCCAGCAGTTACCAGACAGGAAACGCTGAAGCTTTCTTT. Amino acid sequence: CASSYQTGNAEAFF.